Below, 32 T cell receptor beta chains from the same sample are listed, as sequenced in a study of human thymus T cells. The repertoire was sequenced with immunoSEQ multiplex PCR; TCRdb's copy has only in-frame clones and lacks some. The table records some 78,000 clones, just over 95% of them present only once. Thymic material originated from resections removed in the course of corrective heart surgery. The sample comprised thymus tissue. The receptors here all came from a boy younger than two with a congenital heart defect but otherwise immunologically healthy.

V gene TRBV28 combines with J gene TRBJ2-7; D possibly corresponds to TRBD2 (5 bases). From germline, CDR1 is MDHEN and CDR2 SYDVKM. The CDR3 sequence is 17 residues long. The V end lost 2 bases, the J end lost 0 bases, and 17 bases lay between the germline ends. The CDR3 nucleotides read TGTGCCAGCAGTTTACGAATTCTAGCAACCAGCTCCTACGAGCAGTACTTC. Encoded protein: CASSLRILATSSYEQYF.

The rearrangement joins TRBV6-1 to TRBJ2-5; 8 bases line up with TRBD1. The trim removed 10 bases at V and 3 bases at J, leaving 10 bases unmatched. Germline-derived CDR1 and CDR2 are MNHNS and SASEGT. CDR3 length: 14 amino acids. The CDR3 bases are TGTGCCACCAGGACAGGGTTTCGTAAAGAGACCCAGTACTTC. It encodes CATRTGFRKETQYF.

The chain carries TRBV5-6 and TRBJ1-1; no firm D call. In germline, CDR1 is SGHDT, CDR2 YYEEEE. This CDR3 contains 19 residues. V was trimmed by 0 bases and J by 4 bases, leaving 25 bases between them. The CDR3 bases are TGTGCCAGCAGCTTGGGTCGGTCGGGTTTTGGAATGAGAAGCACTGAAGCTTTCTTT. Amino acids: CASSLGRSGFGMRSTEAFF.

The genes are TRBV30 and TRBJ2-1; 10 bases map to TRBD2. Germline CDR1 GTSNPN, CDR2 SVGIG (reference sequence). Trimming removed 0 bases from V and 9 bases from J; junction bases left unmatched: 8. The CDR3 spans 15 residues. The CDR3 DNA is TGTGCCTGGAGTGTCCCAGCGGGGGGGCTCACTGAGCAGTTCTTC. This translates into CAWSVPAGGLTEQFF.

The chain is built from TRBV14 and TRBJ2-3; D gene uncertain. The CDR3 has 14 amino acids. V gave up 7 bases and J gave up 0 bases, with 11 bases separating them. Germline lookup yields CDR1 SGHDN and CDR2 FVKESK. In DNA, the CDR3 is TGTGCCAGCACCGCAGGATCTAGCACAGATACGCAGTATTTT. Protein: CASTAGSSTDTQYF.

This rearrangement joins TRBV9 to TRBJ1-6; weak D call: TRBD1 (5 bases). V was cut by 0 bases and J by 6 bases, with 7 bases left in between. This CDR3 spans 14 amino acids. Per germline, CDR1 SGDLS and CDR2 YYNGEE. The CDR3 loop is CASSVAGVNSPLHF. CDR3 in DNA: TGTGCCAGCAGCGTAGCGGGGGTTAATTCACCCCTCCACTTT.

V usage is TRBV18 and J usage is TRBJ2-1, with 12 bases aligning to TRBD2. CDR1 and CDR2 from the germline V gene are KGHSH and LQKENI. The CDR3 is made up of 17 amino acids. The trim removed 4 bases at V and 5 bases at J, leaving 9 bases unmatched. CDR3 residues: CASSHLASGREDNEQFF. The DNA of the CDR3 is TGTGCCAGCTCACACTTAGCTAGCGGGAGGGAGGACAATGAGCAGTTCTTC.

V usage is TRBV6-5 and J usage is TRBJ2-7, with 11 bases identical to TRBD2. CDR3 size: 16 residues. Germline V gene lookup returns CDR1 MNHEY and CDR2 SVGAGI. Unmatched junction bases numbered 3, after V lost 0 bases and J lost 2 bases. CDR3 sequence reads: CASSYSGTSGTYEQYF. The CDR3 DNA follows: TGTGCCAGCAGTTACTCCGGGACTAGCGGAACCTACGAGCAGTACTTC.

The chain couples TRBV6-5 to TRBJ1-2; no clear D. This CDR3 is 14 amino acids long. The germline gives CDR1 MNHEY, CDR2 SVGAGI. V was clipped by 0 bases and J by 5 bases, with 10 bases between them. The CDR3 coding sequence is TGTGCCAGCAGTTACTCCAGTAACGCTTATGGCTACACCTTC. Protein product: CASSYSSNAYGYTF.

This chain joins TRBV6-6 and TRBJ2-3, with a possible D match to TRBD2 (5 bases). The germline gives CDR1 MNHNY, CDR2 SVGAGI (reference sequence). V was clipped by 0 bases and J by 5 bases, with 9 bases between them. The CDR3 totals 14 residues. The CDR3 DNA sequence: TGTGCCAGCAGTTACTCGATACGGGAAGATACGCAGTATTTT. Translating gives CASSYSIREDTQYF.

The V call is TRBV4-3, the J call TRBJ2-1; 11 bases line up with TRBD2. Germline lookup yields CDR1 LGHNA and CDR2 YSLEER. CDR3 length equals 20 residues. V lost 2 bases, J lost 0 bases, and 12 bases stayed unmatched. CDR3 sequence: CASSQSHSGGALSSYNEQFF. The CDR3 DNA reads TGCGCCAGCAGCCAATCCCATAGCGGGGGGGCCCTAAGCTCCTACAATGAGCAGTTCTTC.

J is TRBJ1-2 and V is TRBV13; 8 bases are a match to TRBD1. With 0 bases clipped from V and 4 bases from J, the junction kept 4 bases outside the gene matches. This CDR3 comprises 15 residues. Germline lookup yields CDR1 PRHDT and CDR2 FYEKMQ (reference sequence). CDR3 DNA: TGTGCCAGCAGCTTAGGACGGGACAGGCTCTATGGCTACACCTTC. Its translation is CASSLGRDRLYGYTF. Looking up the rest from reference TRBV13 and TRBJ1-2 gives the full variable domain: AAGVIQSPRHLIKEKRETATLKCYPIPRHDTVYWYQQGPGQDPQFLISFYEKMQSDKGSIPDRFSAQQFSDYHSELNMSSLELGDSALYFCASSLGRDRLYGYTFGSGTRLTVV.

This chain joins TRBV5-1 and TRBJ2-3, with TRBD2 matching 8 bases. This CDR3 contains 18 residues. V trimming: 3 bases; J trimming: 2 bases; junction bases outside the gene matches: 14. The germline gives CDR1 SGHRS, CDR2 YFSETQ. The CDR3 sequence is CASSSSKGASGYTDTQYF. CDR3 DNA sequence: TGCGCCAGCAGCTCCTCGAAGGGTGCTAGCGGGTACACAGATACGCAGTATTTT. The variable domain in full, completed from reference TRBV5-1 and TRBJ2-3, reads KAGVTQTPRYLIKTRGQQVTLSCSPISGHRSVSWYQQTPGQGLQFLFEYFSETQRNKGNFPGRFSGRQFSNSRSEMNVSTLELGDSALYLCASSSSKGASGYTDTQYFGPGTRLTVL.

V is TRBV5-1 and J is TRBJ2-3, with 9 bases aligning to TRBD1. Germline V gives CDR1 SGHRS, CDR2 YFSETQ. The V and J ends lost 3 bases and 6 bases, in that order; junction bases with no gene match: 5. The CDR3 is made up of 14 amino acids. The CDR3 bases are TGCGCCAGCAGCTCAGGACAGGGGATTGATACGCAGTATTTT. Translating gives CASSSGQGIDTQYF.

The chain uses TRBV2 and TRBJ1-1, with TRBD1 matching 8 bases. The CDR3 is made up of 14 amino acids. Germline CDR1 and CDR2: SNHLY and FYNNEI. Trimming took 6 bases from V and 0 from J; bases not matched to a gene: 3. The CDR3 here is CASRSTGVNTEAFF. CDR3 in DNA: TGTGCCAGCAGGTCGACAGGGGTGAACACTGAAGCTTTCTTT.

This clone has only one observation. This chain joins TRBV6-5 and TRBJ2-1, with 10 bases matching TRBD1. V was pared by 7 bases and J by 3 bases, with 6 bases of the junction left unmatched. The CDR3 runs 15 residues. The germline gives CDR1 MNHEY, CDR2 SVGAGI. The CDR3 reads CASTRGQGNYNEQFF. CDR3 nucleotides: TGTGCCAGCACCAGGGGACAGGGGAACTACAATGAGCAGTTCTTC.

The J gene is TRBJ2-5, the V gene TRBV11-2; 7 bases fit TRBD1. Germline V lookup: CDR1 SGHAT, CDR2 FQNNGV. V was pared by 0 bases and J by 4 bases, with 8 bases of the junction left unmatched. CDR3 size: 16 residues. The CDR3 spells CASSLDGRGRGETQYF. In nucleotides, the CDR3 is TGTGCCAGCAGCTTAGATGGTAGGGGGCGTGGAGAGACCCAGTACTTC.

V usage is TRBV7-3 and J usage is TRBJ1-1, with D possibly matching TRBD1 (5 bases). The CDR3 is made up of 15 amino acids. Germline CDR1 is SGHTA and CDR2 is FQGTGA. Trimming stripped 3 bases from V and 1 base from J, with 12 bases between. The CDR3, as DNA: TGTGCCAGCAGCTTGTGGGGGGATCCGAACACTGAAGCTTTCTTT. The encoded protein is CASSLWGDPNTEAFF.

The chain uses TRBV14 and TRBJ2-2, with D possibly TRBD2 on 6 matching bases. The CDR3 contains 16 residues. The germline V and J ends were trimmed by 1 base and 4 bases, with 13 bases remaining between them. CDR1 is SGHDN and CDR2 is FVKESK in the germline V gene. CDR3 nucleotides: TGTGCCAGCAGCCAAGGGGAGGATATACTCACCGGGGAGCTGTTTTTT. It is translated as CASSQGEDILTGELFF.

The chain uses TRBV5-6 and TRBJ1-2; TRBD1 matches 7 bases. CDR3 length: 17 residues. After removal of 0 bases from V and 0 bases from J, the junction contained 8 bases not matched to a gene. CDR1 and CDR2 (germline): SGHDT, YYEEEE. CDR3 bases: TGTGCCAGCAGCTTGGTTTTAGGGGACAGATCTAACTATGGCTACACCTTC. Amino acid sequence: CASSLVLGDRSNYGYTF. Together with reference TRBV5-6 and TRBJ1-2, the CDR3 gives the full variable domain: DAGVTQSPTHLIKTRGQQVTLRCSPKSGHDTVSWYQQALGQGPQFIFQYYEEEERQRGNFPDRFSGHQFPNYSSELNVNALLLGDSALYLCASSLVLGDRSNYGYTFGSGTRLTVV.

This rearrangement joins TRBV7-6 to TRBJ1-3; the D is unclear. Germline-derived CDR1 and CDR2 are SGHVS and FNYEAQ. This CDR3 region has 16 residues. Deletions cut 2 bases from V and 0 bases from J, with 11 bases between. CDR3 nucleotides: TGTGCCAGCAGCTTATCTCCCAATCACTCTGGAAACACCATATATTTT. This translates into CASSLSPNHSGNTIYF.

This chain joins TRBV5-4 and TRBJ2-7; 12 nucleotides line up with TRBD2. The germline gives CDR1 SGHNT, CDR2 YYREEE (reference sequence). The CDR3 length is 15 residues. Trimming at V came to 4 bases and at J to 6 bases, leaving 8 bases not matched to a gene. The CDR3 DNA is TGTGCCAGCAGCCCGACTAGCGGGAGTTCCCCCGAGCAGTACTTC. This codes for CASSPTSGSSPEQYF.

This chain connects TRBV20-1 to TRBJ2-7, with D unclear. Germline V gives CDR1 DFQATT, CDR2 SNEGSKA (reference sequence). Trimming shortened V by 2 bases and J by 9 bases, and 11 bases separated the two germline ends. This CDR3 is built from 11 residues. The CDR3 loop reads CSARSSPRQYF. CDR3 coding DNA: TGCAGTGCTAGATCCTCGCCCCGGCAGTACTTC.

The chain is built from TRBV5-1 and TRBJ2-3; 16 nucleotides agree with TRBD2. Germline CDR1 and CDR2: SGHRS and YFSETQ. This CDR3 has 17 residues. V was clipped by 7 bases and J by 5 bases; unmatched bases: 10. Written as DNA, the CDR3 is TGCGCCAGCGGCCCGGGACTAGCGGGAGGGCTTGTAGATACGCAGTATTTT. Translation: CASGPGLAGGLVDTQYF.

The chain carries TRBV15 and TRBJ2-1; 10 bases align to TRBD2. This CDR3 contains 14 residues. Germline V gene sequence: CDR1 LNHNV, CDR2 YYDKDF (reference sequence). The junction had 3 bases not matched to a gene; V was cut back by 1 base and J by 9 bases. The CDR3: CATSRASGGSEQFF. CDR3 DNA: TGTGCCACCAGCAGAGCTAGCGGGGGCTCTGAGCAGTTCTTC.

V usage is TRBV10-3 and J usage is TRBJ1-3; 9 bases agree with TRBD1. This CDR3 has 15 residues. Germline V gene lookup returns CDR1 ENHRY and CDR2 SYGVKD. The J segment lost 0 bases and the V segment lost 5 bases, leaving 2 bases of the junction unmatched. The CDR3 sequence is CAISPGQGSGNTIYF. CDR3 sequence (DNA): TGTGCCATCAGTCCGGGACAGGGCTCTGGAAACACCATATATTTT.

This sequence joins TRBV5-5 and TRBJ1-6; possible D gene TRBD1, 6 bases. Germline assignment: CDR1 SGHKS and CDR2 YYEKEE (reference sequence). CDR3 length: 13 residues. V lost 2 bases and J 7 bases, leaving 7 bases between the germline ends. The CDR3 nucleotides read TGTGCCAGCAGCTTTGACAGGAATTCACCCCTCCACTTT. Encoded protein: CASSFDRNSPLHF.

The genes are TRBV6-1 and TRBJ1-6, with 11 bases identical to TRBD1. The V and J ends lost 0 bases and 10 bases, in that order; junction bases with no gene match: 2. Germline V gives CDR1 MNHNS, CDR2 SASEGT. The CDR3 is 15 amino acids. The CDR3 DNA reads as TGTGCCAGCAGTGAAGCGGGACAGGGGGTATCACCCCTCCACTTT. Protein sequence: CASSEAGQGVSPLHF.

J is TRBJ1-1 and V is TRBV5-6; D might be TRBD1 (5 bases). V lost 4 bases, J lost 1 base, and 14 bases lay in between. The CDR3 is made up of 15 amino acids. Germline CDR1 SGHDT, CDR2 YYEEEE. CDR3 in DNA: TGTGCCAGCAGCCCCTCAGGGAGGGCGAACACTGAAGCTTTCTTT. Protein: CASSPSGRANTEAFF.

This sequence joins TRBV2 and TRBJ1-4, with D perhaps TRBD1 (5 bases). V was cut by 2 bases and J by 8 bases, with 9 bases left in between. This CDR3 is 13 amino acids long. From germline, CDR1 is SNHLY and CDR2 FYNNEI. CDR3 nucleotide sequence: TGTGCCAGCAGTGAACAGACAGCGGAAAAACTGTTTTTT. Encoded protein: CASSEQTAEKLFF. Based on the CDR3 plus reference TRBV2 and TRBJ1-4, the full variable domain is EPEVTQTPSHQVTQMGQEVILRCVPISNHLYFYWYRQILGQKVEFLVSFYNNEISEKSEIFDDQFSVERPDGSNFTLKIRSTKLEDSAMYFCASSEQTAEKLFFGSGTQLSVL.

The chain links TRBV27 to TRBJ2-1, with a possible D match to TRBD2 (6 bases). The CDR3 spans 19 residues. Germline CDR1 reads MNHEY; CDR2 reads SMNVEV (reference sequence). Trimming took off 1 base at V and 7 bases at J, with 26 bases between the two ends. The CDR3 bases are TGTGCCAGCAGTTTATTCAAAGGTGTGTGGGAGGAGAGATGGAATGAGCAGTTCTTC. The encoded protein is CASSLFKGVWEERWNEQFF.

The CDR3 here is CASSYRRGTSGENEQFF. Written as DNA, the CDR3 is TGTGCCAGCAGCTATCGAAGAGGGACTAGCGGGGAAAATGAGCAGTTCTTC. This rearrangement joins TRBV9 to TRBJ2-1; TRBD2 aligns across 13 bases. Germline trimming cut 4 bases from V and 7 bases from J; bases unmatched to any gene: 11. This CDR3 has 17 amino acids. Germline CDR1 SGDLS, CDR2 YYNGEE. The full variable domain, in which reference TRBV9 and TRBJ2-1 provide the parts outside the CDR3, is DSGVTQTPKHLITATGQRVTLRCSPRSGDLSVYWYQQSLDQGLQFLIQYYNGEERAKGNILERFSAQQFPDLHSELNLSSLELGDSALYFCASSYRRGTSGENEQFFGPGTRLTVL.